This entry features one T cell receptor (beta chain) sequence. An input of about 0.45 to 1 ug of RNA was subjected to reverse transcription using random hexamers. TCRdb ran MiXCR on the immunoSEQ multiplex PCR reads and lists one entry per CDR3 protein. The table shows just over 300,000 distinct CDR3 sequences, with roughly 94% occurring only once. V lost 1 base and J lost 7; bases outside the gene matches: 6. Germline V gives CDR1 SGHTA, CDR2 FQGNSA. The CDR3 covers 15 residues. The sample originates from a study of CD8 T cells in Susac syndrome. Sequenced input: CD4+ T cells from PBMCs. The rearrangement uses TRBV7-2 and TRBJ1-4, with 7 bases lining up with TRBD1. This TCR derives from a human donor with multiple sclerosis. CDR3 sequence reads: CASSLVYRGSEKLFF. The CDR3 coding sequence is TGTGCCAGCAGCTTAGTTTACAGGGGAAGTGAAAAACTGTTTTTT.